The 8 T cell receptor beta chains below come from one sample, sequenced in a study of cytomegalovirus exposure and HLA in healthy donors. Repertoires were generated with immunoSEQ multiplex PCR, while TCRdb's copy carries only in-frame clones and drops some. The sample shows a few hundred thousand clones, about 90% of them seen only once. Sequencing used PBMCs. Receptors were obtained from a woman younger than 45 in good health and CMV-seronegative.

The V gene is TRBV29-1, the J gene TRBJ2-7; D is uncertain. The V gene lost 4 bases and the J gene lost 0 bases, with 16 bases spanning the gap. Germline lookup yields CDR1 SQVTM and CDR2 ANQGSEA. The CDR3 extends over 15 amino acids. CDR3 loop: CSVVPRNPVSYEQYF. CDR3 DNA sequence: TGCAGCGTTGTTCCGCGCAACCCCGTCTCCTACGAGCAGTACTTC.

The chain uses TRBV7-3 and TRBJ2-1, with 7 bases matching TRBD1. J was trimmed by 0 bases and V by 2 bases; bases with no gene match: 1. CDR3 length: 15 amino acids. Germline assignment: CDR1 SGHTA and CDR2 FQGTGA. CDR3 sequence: CASSLGTASYNEQFF. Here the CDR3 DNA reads TGTGCCAGCAGCTTAGGGACAGCCTCCTACAATGAGCAGTTCTTC.

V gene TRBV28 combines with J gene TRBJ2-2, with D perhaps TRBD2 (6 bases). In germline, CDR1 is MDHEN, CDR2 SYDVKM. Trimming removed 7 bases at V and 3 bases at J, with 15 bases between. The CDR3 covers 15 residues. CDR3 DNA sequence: TGTGCCAGCACACCGCGGGCGGGGTACACCGGGGAGCTGTTTTTT. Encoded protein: CASTPRAGYTGELFF. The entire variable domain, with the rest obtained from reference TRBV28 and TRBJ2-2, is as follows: DVKVTQSSRYLVKRTGEKVFLECVQDMDHENMFWYRQDPGLGLRLIYFSYDVKMKEKGDIPEGYSVSREKKERFSLILESASTNQTSMYLCASTPRAGYTGELFFGEGSRLTVL.

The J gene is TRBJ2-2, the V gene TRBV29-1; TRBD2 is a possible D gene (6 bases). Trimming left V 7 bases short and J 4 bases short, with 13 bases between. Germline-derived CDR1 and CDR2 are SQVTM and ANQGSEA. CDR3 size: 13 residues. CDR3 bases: TGCAGCGCAATTACGACTAGCACCGGGGAGCTGTTTTTT. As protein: CSAITTSTGELFF.

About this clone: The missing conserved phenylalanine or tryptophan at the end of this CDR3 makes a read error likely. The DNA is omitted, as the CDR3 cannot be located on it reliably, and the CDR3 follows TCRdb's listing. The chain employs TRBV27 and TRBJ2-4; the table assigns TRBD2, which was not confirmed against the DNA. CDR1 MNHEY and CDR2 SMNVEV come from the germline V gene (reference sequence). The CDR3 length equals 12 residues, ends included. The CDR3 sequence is CASSIGTILCLI.

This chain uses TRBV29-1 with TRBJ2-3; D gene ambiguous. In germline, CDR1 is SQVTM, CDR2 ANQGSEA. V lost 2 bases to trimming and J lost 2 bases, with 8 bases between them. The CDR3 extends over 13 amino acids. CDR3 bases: TGCAGCGTTGAACGGCGGCTCACAGATACGCAGTATTTT. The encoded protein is CSVERRLTDTQYF.

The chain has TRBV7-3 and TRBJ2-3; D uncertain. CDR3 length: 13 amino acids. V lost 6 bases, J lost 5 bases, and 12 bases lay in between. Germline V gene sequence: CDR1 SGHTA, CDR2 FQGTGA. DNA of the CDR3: TGTGCCAGCAGTGGAATAGCTGGAGATACGCAGTATTTT. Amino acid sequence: CASSGIAGDTQYF. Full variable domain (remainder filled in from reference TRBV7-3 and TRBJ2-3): GAGVSQTPSNKVTEKGKYVELRCDPISGHTALYWYRQSLGQGPEFLIYFQGTGAADDSGLPNDRFFAVRPEGSVSTLKIQRTERGDSAVYLCASSGIAGDTQYFGPGTRLTVL.

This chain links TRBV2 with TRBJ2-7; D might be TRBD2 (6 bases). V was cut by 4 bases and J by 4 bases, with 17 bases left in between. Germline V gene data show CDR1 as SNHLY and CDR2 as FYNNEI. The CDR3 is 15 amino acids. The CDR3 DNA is TGTGCCAGCAGTGTCTTGAGGACTACGATGTACGAGCAGTACTTC. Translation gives CASSVLRTTMYEQYF.